The clone carrying this TCR beta chain was observed many times. Researchers tagged individual cDNA molecules with unique molecular identifiers. Each CDR3 protein gets one entry after TCRdb re-called the 5' RACE reads with MiXCR. Here the sample spans 60,000 to 75,000 distinct CDR3 sequences, 9.5% to 12% being singletons. The sample is drawn from a study of early T cells in non-severe SARS-CoV-2 infection. Study as a whole: Sequencing of bulk RNA from unsorted whole blood was done, without chain pairing.

The CDR3 consists of 17 residues. V dropped 4 bases and J dropped 2; count of bases not matched to a gene: 5. CDR1 MNHEY and CDR2 SVGAGI come from the germline V gene. The receptor was isolated from an adult who was a healthcare worker with PCR-confirmed SARS-CoV-2 infection or an uninfected control (not recorded which). This chain uses TRBV6-5 with TRBJ2-6, with TRBD1 matching over 10 bases. The specimen was whole blood, collected at baseline. In DNA form, the CDR3 reads TGTGCCAGCAGTTCGACAGGGGGCCTGGCTGGGGCCAACGTCCTGACTTTC. Translated: CASSSTGGLAGANVLTF.